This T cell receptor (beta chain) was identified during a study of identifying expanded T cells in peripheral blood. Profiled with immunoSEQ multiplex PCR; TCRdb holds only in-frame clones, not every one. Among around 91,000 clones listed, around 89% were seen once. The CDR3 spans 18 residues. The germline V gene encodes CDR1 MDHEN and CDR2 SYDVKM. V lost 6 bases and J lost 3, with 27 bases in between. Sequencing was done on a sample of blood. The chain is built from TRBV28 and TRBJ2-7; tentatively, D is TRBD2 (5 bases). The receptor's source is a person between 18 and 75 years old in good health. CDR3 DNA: TGTGCCAGCAGCCGTTGGGGTAGTCCACAAGGGAGAGACTACGAGCAGTACTTC. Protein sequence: CASSRWGSPQGRDYEQYF.